The 24 T cell receptor beta chains in this list originate from one sample, sequenced in a study of blood T cell repertoires in COVID-19. The table came from immunoSEQ multiplex PCR; TCRdb's copy has only in-frame clones and leaves some out. The repertoire has roughly 280,000 clones, approximately 83% of them found once; the top ten carry around 10%. The sample consisted of peripheral blood. The origin of the receptors is a woman aged 70-85 years with acute or convalescent COVID-19.

This chain connects TRBV6-6 to TRBJ2-3; 11 nucleotides align to TRBD2. CDR1 and CDR2 (germline): MNHNY, SVGAGI (reference sequence). CDR3 length equals 16 residues. Trimming took 0 bases from V and 1 from J; bases not matched to a gene: 0. CDR3 residues: CASSYSTSGGTDTQYF. For the CDR3, the DNA is TGTGCCAGCAGTTACTCGACTAGCGGGGGCACAGATACGCAGTATTTT.

The V gene is TRBV3-1 (or the pseudogene TRBV3-2), the J gene TRBJ1-5; the match to TRBD1 covers 7 bases. V gave up 3 bases and J gave up 6 bases; unmatched junction bases: 5. Germline lookup yields CDR1 LGHDT and CDR2 YNNKEL (reference sequence). This CDR3 has 14 residues. CDR3 nucleotide sequence: TGTGCCAGCAGCCATCAGGGGGGAGGTCAGCCCCAGCATTTT. This sequence encodes CASSHQGGGQPQHF.

This chain joins TRBV5-1 and TRBJ2-5; 8 bases match TRBD2. V lost 1 base and J lost 4; bases outside the gene matches: 3. This CDR3 comprises 14 residues. Germline V gene lookup returns CDR1 SGHRS and CDR2 YFSETQ. The CDR3 is CASSLTSGRETQYF. CDR3 nucleotides: TGCGCCAGCAGCTTGACTAGCGGACGAGAGACCCAGTACTTC.

This chain uses TRBV29-1 with TRBJ2-5, with a weak D call TRBD1 (5 bases). V was pared by 7 bases and J by 4 bases, with 19 bases between. The CDR3 is 14 residues long. Germline CDR1 SQVTM, CDR2 ANQGSEA. CDR3 protein: CSATSGIGGETQYF. DNA for the CDR3: TGCAGCGCGACCTCAGGGATCGGCGGAGAGACCCAGTACTTC.

The gene calls are TRBV5-6 and TRBJ1-1; no reliable D call. Germline-derived CDR1 and CDR2 are SGHDT and YYEEEE. CDR3 size: 14 residues. Trimming removed 2 bases at V and 0 bases at J, with 8 bases between. For the CDR3, the DNA is TGTGCCAGCAGCTTTTTCGGGGTGAACACTGAAGCTTTCTTT. It yields the protein CASSFFGVNTEAFF.

The rearrangement joins TRBV5-4 to TRBJ1-1, with 7 bases identical to TRBD1. Germline CDR1 reads SGHNT; CDR2 reads YYREEE (reference sequence). The CDR3 has 15 residues. V was pared by 3 bases and J by 1 base, with 6 bases of the junction left unmatched. The CDR3 loop reads CASSWKGAPNTEAFF. The DNA for the CDR3 is TGTGCCAGCAGCTGGAAGGGGGCCCCGAACACTGAAGCTTTCTTT.

V and J are TRBV19 and TRBJ1-2, with TRBD1 matching 10 bases. V shed 9 bases and J 7 bases; nucleotides not matched to a gene: 14. The CDR3 is made up of 15 amino acids. Per the germline V gene, CDR1 is LNHDA and CDR2 is SQIVND (reference sequence). CDR3 coding DNA: TGTGCCAGCATCGGCCGGGACAGGGGAGGCGGTGGCTACACCTTC. Its protein is CASIGRDRGGGGYTF.

This rearrangement joins TRBV10-2 to TRBJ2-1; 10 bases agree with TRBD1. Germline V gives CDR1 WSHSY, CDR2 SAAADI. The junction had 9 bases not matched to a gene; V was cut back by 2 bases and J by 5 bases. The CDR3 consists of 17 residues. This chain's CDR3 is CASSENLGTGANNEQFF. Here the CDR3 DNA reads TGCGCCAGCAGTGAGAATCTCGGGACAGGGGCAAACAATGAGCAGTTCTTC.

This sequence joins TRBV12-3 or TRBV12-4 and TRBJ1-5; D not resolved. This CDR3 contains 13 residues. V lost 4 bases and J 4 bases, leaving 8 bases between the germline ends. As DNA, the CDR3 is TGTGCCAGCAGTTCCTTCAGGAATCAGCCCCAGCATTTT. The encoded protein is CASSSFRNQPQHF.

J is TRBJ2-5 and V is TRBV6-5; 9 nucleotides match TRBD2. The CDR3 is 13 amino acids. Germline-derived CDR1 and CDR2 are MNHEY and SVGAGI. The J segment lost 5 bases and the V segment lost 6 bases, leaving 4 bases of the junction unmatched. The CDR3 here is CASSNSGGETQYF. The DNA for the CDR3 is TGTGCCAGCAGCAACAGCGGGGGGGAGACCCAGTACTTC.

In this sample, this clone turned up a few times. The V and J genes are TRBV7-8 and TRBJ2-5, with D possibly matching TRBD2 (6 bases). This CDR3 region has 14 residues. Looked up from germline, CDR1 is SGHVS and CDR2 is FQNEAQ. Deletions cut 5 bases from V and 6 bases from J, with 16 bases between. The CDR3 region is CASSGGTPLKTQYF. DNA for the CDR3: TGTGCCAGCAGCGGGGGGACCCCGCTGAAGACCCAGTACTTC.

This clone appeared a single time. A read error may account for a junction end that differs from germline. The gene calls are TRBV5-5 and TRBJ1-1; D unresolved. The length of the CDR3 is 13 residues. The germline V gene encodes CDR1 SGHKS and CDR2 YYEKEE (reference sequence). The CDR3 bases are TGTGCCAGCAGCTTGGCCACAGACACTCAAGCTTTCTTT. It specifies CASSLATDTQAFF.

The genes are TRBV3-1 (or the pseudogene TRBV3-2) and TRBJ2-3; D unclear. The CDR3 runs to 14 residues. V was shortened by 1 base and J by 5 bases, with 10 bases between the two germline ends. CDR1 is LGHDT and CDR2 is YNNKEL in the germline V gene (reference sequence). The CDR3 sequence is CASSQVYGLDTQYF. DNA for the CDR3: TGTGCCAGCAGCCAAGTTTACGGGTTAGATACGCAGTATTTT.

The chain recombines TRBV20-1 with TRBJ1-4, with D perhaps matching TRBD1 (5 bases). V lost 3 bases to trimming and J lost 10 bases, with 15 bases between them. Germline-derived CDR1 and CDR2 are DFQATT and SNEGSKA (reference sequence). The CDR3 contains 13 residues. In DNA form, the CDR3 reads TGCAGTGCTAGTGGGCAGGGAATTGGAAAACTGTTTTTT. Amino acid sequence: CSASGQGIGKLFF.

This clone was counted once. The chain is built from TRBV2 and TRBJ1-2; 7 bases line up with TRBD1. Germline CDR1 SNHLY, CDR2 FYNNEI. The CDR3 contains 15 residues. The CDR3 DNA reads TGTGCTTTTCGCGGGACAGTTATCACCCCCTGGGGCTACACCTTC. It encodes CAFRGTVITPWGYTF.

This chain connects TRBV20-1 to TRBJ2-5, with 14 bases aligning to TRBD2. The CDR3 is made up of 17 amino acids. Germline CDR1 is DFQATT and CDR2 is SNEGSKA (reference sequence). J was trimmed by 3 bases and V by 3 bases; bases with no gene match: 9. CDR3 region: CSASRLAGGHLEETQYF. CDR3 in DNA: TGCAGTGCTAGTAGACTAGCGGGGGGGCATTTAGAAGAGACCCAGTACTTC.

This clone was observed a few times. The rearrangement joins TRBV13 to TRBJ2-5; the D is unclear. CDR3 length equals 13 residues. V lost 2 bases, J lost 8 bases, and 12 bases lay in between. Germline V CDR1 and CDR2: PRHDT, FYEKMQ (reference sequence). CDR3 amino acids: CASSLQLGHTQYF. CDR3 nucleotides: TGTGCCAGCAGCTTACAGCTAGGCCATACCCAGTACTTC.

The chain couples TRBV15 to TRBJ1-1, with TRBD1 identical over 10 bases. The CDR3 is 15 residues long. Losses at the gene ends were 0 bases for V and 12 bases for J; bases not matched to a gene: 10. Germline V gene sequence: CDR1 LNHNV, CDR2 YYDKDF (reference sequence). The CDR3 DNA is TGTGCCACCAGCAGAGATCTAGGGGGACAGGGGAGGACTTTCTTT. Its protein is CATSRDLGGQGRTFF.

The CDR3 sequence is CASSIRLAGNEQYF. The CDR3 DNA reads as TGTGCCAGCTCCATCCGACTAGCGGGGAACGAGCAGTACTTC. V gene TRBV2 combines with J gene TRBJ2-7, with TRBD2 identical over 11 bases. Per germline, CDR1 SNHLY and CDR2 FYNNEI. With 8 bases clipped from V and 5 bases from J, the junction kept 8 bases outside the gene matches. The CDR3 totals 14 residues.

The chain is built from TRBV6-6 and TRBJ1-1; 7 bases match TRBD1. CDR3 length: 15 amino acids. The trim removed 4 bases at V and 3 bases at J, leaving 8 bases unmatched. Germline V gives CDR1 MNHNY, CDR2 SVGAGI (reference sequence). The CDR3 coding sequence is TGTGCCAGCAGTTCGCTACAGGGGTCCCACACTGAAGCTTTCTTT. This translates into CASSSLQGSHTEAFF.

This chain links TRBV5-1 with TRBJ1-1; 11 nucleotides align to TRBD1. Trimming removed 4 bases from V and 4 bases from J; junction bases left unmatched: 6. The V gene's germline CDR1 is SGHRS and CDR2 YFSETQ. This CDR3 region has 15 residues. CDR3 sequence reads: CASSPPDRGLTEAFF. The DNA of the CDR3 is TGCGCCAGCAGCCCCCCGGACAGGGGGCTCACTGAAGCTTTCTTT.

This clone was detected a few times. The J gene is TRBJ1-1, the V gene TRBV7-9, with D maybe TRBD1 (5 bases). CDR1 is SEHNR, CDR2 FQNEAQ, per germline (reference sequence). The V end was cut by 5 bases, the J end by 8 bases, with 15 bases between. The CDR3 extends over 13 amino acids. The CDR3 here is CASSPSRTFEAFF. CDR3 DNA sequence: TGTGCCAGCAGCCCGTCGAGGACATTCGAAGCTTTCTTT. Using reference TRBV7-9 and TRBJ1-1 for the parts outside the CDR3, the full variable domain is DTGVSQNPRHKITKRGQNVTFRCDPISEHNRLYWYRQTLGQGPEFLTYFQNEAQLEKSRLLSDRFSAERPKGSFSTLEIQRTEQGDSAMYLCASSPSRTFEAFFGQGTRLTVV.

The chain links TRBV7-2 to TRBJ1-5; TRBD1 aligns across 8 bases. CDR3 length equals 15 residues. V dropped 7 bases and J dropped 4; count of bases not matched to a gene: 9. The germline gives CDR1 SGHTA, CDR2 FQGNSA. CDR3 in amino acids: CASTPRTGSNQPQHF. The CDR3, as DNA: TGTGCCAGCACCCCCAGGACAGGGTCGAATCAGCCCCAGCATTTT.

This clone was recorded a few times. V is TRBV5-1 and J is TRBJ2-7, with 10 nucleotides matching TRBD1. V lost 5 bases and J lost 6; bases outside the gene matches: 11. The CDR3 sequence is 15 residues long. Germline CDR1 and CDR2: SGHRS and YFSETQ. CDR3: CASSRWDRGLPEQYF. In nucleotides, the CDR3 is TGCGCCAGCAGTCGCTGGGACAGGGGTCTTCCCGAGCAGTACTTC.